Below are 16 T cell receptor beta chains sequenced from a single sample in a study of T-cell memory formation after mild COVID-19. TCRdb called the 5' RACE reads again in MiXCR, with one record for every CDR3 protein. The sample contains under 450,000 distinct CDR3 sequences, around an eighth of which appear only once. Sequencing was carried out using PBMCs or a T cell subset sorted from them (not recorded which). The receptor set was obtained from a man between 18 and 29 years old who had mild COVID-19 (a few samples of this study predate the infection). Cell type and time point are not known.

V gene TRBV7-2 combines with J gene TRBJ2-5; D is undetermined. Germline V gives CDR1 SGHTA, CDR2 FQGNSA. CDR3 length: 13 amino acids. Trimming stripped 5 bases from V and 5 bases from J, with 12 bases between. The CDR3 region is CASSPRTHETQYF. The CDR3 nucleotides are TGTGCCAGCAGCCCCCGGACCCACGAGACCCAGTACTTC.

The table lists this clonotype with many counts. The V and J genes are TRBV18 and TRBJ2-1; 9 bases agree with TRBD2. J was trimmed by 9 bases and V by 1 base; bases with no gene match: 7. CDR1 and CDR2 from the germline V gene are KGHSH and LQKENI. The CDR3 covers 15 residues. CDR3: CASSPLAGGATEQFF. The CDR3 nucleotides are TGTGCCAGCTCACCACTCGCGGGGGGGGCCACTGAGCAGTTCTTC. Variable domain in full (rest from reference TRBV18 and TRBJ2-1): NAGVMQNPRHLVRRRGQEARLRCSPMKGHSHVYWYRQLPEEGLKFMVYLQKENIIDESGMPKERFSAEFPKEGPSILRIQQVVRGDSAAYFCASSPLAGGATEQFFGPGTRLTVL.

The chain joins TRBV5-1 to TRBJ2-3, with D perhaps TRBD2 (6 bases). CDR1 is SGHRS, CDR2 YFSETQ, per germline. This CDR3 region has 14 residues. Trimming stripped 6 bases from V and 3 bases from J, with 14 bases between. Here the CDR3 DNA reads TGCGCCAGCACCCCGATGGAGGGGACAGATACGCAGTATTTT. Amino acids: CASTPMEGTDTQYF.

The gene calls are TRBV2 and TRBJ2-7, with D possibly being TRBD2 (6 bases). V was cut by 3 bases and J by 3 bases, with 12 bases left in between. The CDR3 covers 14 residues. CDR1 and CDR2 from the germline V gene are SNHLY and FYNNEI. This chain's CDR3 is CASSDLGEVYEQYV. The CDR3, as DNA: TGTGCCAGCAGTGACCTAGGGGAGGTCTACGAGCAGTACGTC.

The CDR3 region has the DNA TGTGCCAGCAGCCAAGATACCAGGGGAAGCGAAAAACTGTTTTTT. Translated, it gives CASSQDTRGSEKLFF. The V gene is TRBV4-2, the J gene TRBJ1-4; a weak D match, TRBD1 (6 bases). CDR1 LGHNA and CDR2 YNFKEQ come from the germline V gene. The CDR3 consists of 15 residues. V shed 0 bases and J shed 8 bases, with 13 bases lying between them.

This clonotype was recorded a few times. The chain links TRBV9 to TRBJ2-2, with a possible D match to TRBD1 (6 bases). The CDR3 loop spans 15 amino acids. Germline CDR1 is SGDLS and CDR2 is YYNGEE. The ends were cut back, 4 bases at V and 1 base at J, with 11 bases in the middle. The CDR3 nucleotides read TGTGCCAGCAGCTTCGGGACACTGAACACCGGGGAGCTGTTTTTT. It encodes CASSFGTLNTGELFF.

This clonotype was observed a handful of times. The gene calls are TRBV5-1 and TRBJ2-1; TRBD1 agrees at 10 bases. This CDR3 comprises 17 residues. Trimming at V came to 3 bases and at J to 2 bases, leaving 8 bases not matched to a gene. Germline V gene lookup returns CDR1 SGHRS and CDR2 YFSETQ. This CDR3 is CASSSITTGGPYNEQFF. The DNA for the CDR3 is TGCGCCAGCAGCTCCATAACGACAGGGGGCCCCTACAATGAGCAGTTCTTC.

In this sample, this clonotype turned up a few times. The chain is built from TRBV5-1 and TRBJ2-2; a weak D match, TRBD1 (6 bases). V was pared by 0 bases and J by 4 bases, with 10 bases between. Germline values: CDR1 SGHRS, CDR2 YFSETQ. The CDR3 has 15 residues. The CDR3 here is CASSLDRAGTGELFF. Written as DNA, the CDR3 is TGCGCCAGCAGCTTGGACAGGGCCGGCACCGGGGAGCTGTTTTTT.

The rearrangement uses TRBV4-2 and TRBJ1-3; D call uncertain. This CDR3 contains 17 residues. The germline gives CDR1 LGHNA, CDR2 YNFKEQ. V was pared by 0 bases and J by 0 bases, with 12 bases between. CDR3 residues: CASSQEYRQASGNTIYF. As DNA, the CDR3 is TGTGCCAGCAGCCAAGAATATCGGCAGGCCTCTGGAAACACCATATATTTT.

Comments on this clonotype: One junction end does not reproduce the germline sequence, and a read error may be involved. V is TRBV4-3 and J is TRBJ2-1; 10 positions agree with TRBD2. In germline, CDR1 is LGHNA, CDR2 YSLEER. The CDR3 has 18 residues. CDR3 nucleotides: TGCGCCAGCAGCCAAGCCCCAATAGCGGGGGGCCCCTACAATGAGGAGTTCTTC. It yields the protein CASSQAPIAGGPYNEEFF.

V usage is TRBV27 and J usage is TRBJ2-3; 8 positions match TRBD2. This CDR3 contains 15 residues. Per the germline V gene, CDR1 is MNHEY and CDR2 is SMNVEV (reference sequence). V shed 5 bases, J shed 6 bases, and the junction held 10 bases outside the gene matches. CDR3 residues: CASSTGGDMADTQYF. DNA of the CDR3: TGTGCCAGCAGTACCGGGGGGGACATGGCGGATACGCAGTATTTT.

The chain employs TRBV7-2 and TRBJ2-7; no reliable D call. CDR3 length: 14 residues. The V end lost 5 bases, the J end lost 4 bases, and 15 bases lay between the germline ends. Germline loops: CDR1 SGHTA, CDR2 FQGNSA. In DNA, the CDR3 is TGTGCCAGCAGCACCCCCTCCTTGGCGTACGAGCAGTACTTC. It encodes CASSTPSLAYEQYF.

The J gene is TRBJ2-7, the V gene TRBV6-1; 7 bases map to TRBD2. Trimming at V came to 7 bases and at J to 6 bases, leaving 3 bases not matched to a gene. The CDR3 consists of 11 residues. In germline, CDR1 is MNHNS, CDR2 SASEGT. Here the CDR3 reads CASKGGVEQYV. In DNA form, the CDR3 reads TGTGCCAGCAAGGGAGGGGTCGAGCAGTACGTC.

This chain joins TRBV6-2 or TRBV6-3 and TRBJ2-7; D may be TRBD1 (6 bases). Germline loops: CDR1 MNHEY, CDR2 SVGEGT. This CDR3 region has 14 residues. V was trimmed by 6 bases and J by 9 bases, leaving 21 bases between them. CDR3: CASRDGQSRTGQYV. The CDR3 DNA reads as TGTGCCAGCAGGGACGGACAGAGCCGAACCGGGCAGTACGTC.

This clonotype was seen more than once but under ten times. The chain has TRBV12-3 or TRBV12-4 and TRBJ1-4; tentative D call: TRBD1 (5 bases). V was shortened by 2 bases and J by 7 bases, with 14 bases between the two germline ends. The CDR3 extends over 15 amino acids. The CDR3, as DNA: TGTGCCAGCAGTTTAATCTCGGGGGGTCGTGAAAAACTGTTTTTT. Its translation is CASSLISGGREKLFF.

This chain links TRBV20-1 with TRBJ1-2; 7 bases are a match to TRBD1. The germline V gene has CDR1 DFQATT and CDR2 SNEGSKA (reference sequence). This CDR3 is built from 14 residues. The junction had 7 bases not matched to a gene; V was cut back by 4 bases and J by 2 bases. The CDR3, as DNA: TGCAGTGCTATCCTAGGACAGGCCAACTATGGCTACACCTTC. This gives the protein CSAILGQANYGYTF.